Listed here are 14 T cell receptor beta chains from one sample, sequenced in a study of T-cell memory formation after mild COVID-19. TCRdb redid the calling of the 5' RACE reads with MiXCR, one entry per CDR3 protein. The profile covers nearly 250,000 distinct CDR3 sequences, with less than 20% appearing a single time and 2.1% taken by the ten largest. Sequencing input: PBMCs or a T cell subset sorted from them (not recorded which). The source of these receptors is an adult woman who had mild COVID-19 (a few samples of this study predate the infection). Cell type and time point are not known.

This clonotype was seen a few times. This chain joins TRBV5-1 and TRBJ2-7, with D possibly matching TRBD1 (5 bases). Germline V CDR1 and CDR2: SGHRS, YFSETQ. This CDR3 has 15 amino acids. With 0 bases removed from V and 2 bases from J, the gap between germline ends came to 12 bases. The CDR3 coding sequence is TGCGCCAGCAGCTTGGGATCAGGGAAGGCCTACGAGCAGTACTTC. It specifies CASSLGSGKAYEQYF. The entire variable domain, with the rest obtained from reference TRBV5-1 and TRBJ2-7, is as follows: KAGVTQTPRYLIKTRGQQVTLSCSPISGHRSVSWYQQTPGQGLQFLFEYFSETQRNKGNFPGRFSGRQFSNSRSEMNVSTLELGDSALYLCASSLGSGKAYEQYFGPGTRLTVT.

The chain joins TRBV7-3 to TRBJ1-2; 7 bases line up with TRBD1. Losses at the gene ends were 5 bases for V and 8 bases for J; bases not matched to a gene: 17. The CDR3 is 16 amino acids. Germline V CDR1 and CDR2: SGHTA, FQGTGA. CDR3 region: CASSQSADSTGQGYTF. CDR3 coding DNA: TGTGCCAGCAGCCAGAGTGCCGATTCGACAGGGCAAGGCTACACCTTC.

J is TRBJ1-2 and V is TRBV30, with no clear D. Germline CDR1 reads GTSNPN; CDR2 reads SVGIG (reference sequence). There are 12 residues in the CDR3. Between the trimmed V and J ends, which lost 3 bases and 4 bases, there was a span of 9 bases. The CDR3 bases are TGTGCCTGGAGCCCGGCGGGCTATGGCTACACCTTC. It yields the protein CAWSPAGYGYTF.

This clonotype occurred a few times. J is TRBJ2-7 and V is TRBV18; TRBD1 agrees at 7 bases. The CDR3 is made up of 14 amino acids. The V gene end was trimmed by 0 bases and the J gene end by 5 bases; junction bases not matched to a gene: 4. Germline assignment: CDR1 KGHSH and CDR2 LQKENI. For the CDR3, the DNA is TGTGCCAGCTCACCACCGGACAGGTACAACGAGCAGTACTTC. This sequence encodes CASSPPDRYNEQYF.

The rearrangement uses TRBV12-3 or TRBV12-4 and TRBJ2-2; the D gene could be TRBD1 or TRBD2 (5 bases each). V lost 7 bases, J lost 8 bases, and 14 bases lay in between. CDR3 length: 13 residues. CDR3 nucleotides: TGTGCCAGCATTAACCGTGGGGGTGGGGAGCTGTTTTTT. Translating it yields CASINRGGGELFF.

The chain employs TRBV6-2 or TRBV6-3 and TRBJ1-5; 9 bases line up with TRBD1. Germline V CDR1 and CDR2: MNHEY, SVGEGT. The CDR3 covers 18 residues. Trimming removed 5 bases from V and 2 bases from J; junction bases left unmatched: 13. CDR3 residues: CASSTHGTGSSGNQPQHF. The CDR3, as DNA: TGTGCCAGCAGTACACACGGGACAGGGAGTAGTGGCAATCAGCCCCAGCATTTT.

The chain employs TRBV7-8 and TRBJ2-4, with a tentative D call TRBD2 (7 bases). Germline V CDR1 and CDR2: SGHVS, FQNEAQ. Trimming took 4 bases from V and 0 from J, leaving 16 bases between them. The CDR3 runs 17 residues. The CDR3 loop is CASSSLGEGVAKNIQYF. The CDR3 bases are TGTGCCAGCAGCTCACTCGGGGAGGGGGTAGCCAAAAACATTCAGTACTTC.

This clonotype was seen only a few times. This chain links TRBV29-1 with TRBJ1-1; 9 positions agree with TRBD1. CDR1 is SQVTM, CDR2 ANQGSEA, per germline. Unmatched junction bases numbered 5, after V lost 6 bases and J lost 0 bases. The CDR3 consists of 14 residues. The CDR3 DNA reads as TGCAGCGTATGGACAGGGGCCCTGAACACTGAAGCTTTCTTT. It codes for CSVWTGALNTEAFF.

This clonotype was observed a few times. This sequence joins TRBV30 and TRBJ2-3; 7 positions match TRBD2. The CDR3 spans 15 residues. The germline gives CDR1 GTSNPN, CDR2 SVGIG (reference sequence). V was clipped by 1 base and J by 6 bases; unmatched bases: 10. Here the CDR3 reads CAWSEGTGGYDTQYF. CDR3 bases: TGTGCCTGGAGTGAGGGGACGGGAGGTTACGATACGCAGTATTTT.

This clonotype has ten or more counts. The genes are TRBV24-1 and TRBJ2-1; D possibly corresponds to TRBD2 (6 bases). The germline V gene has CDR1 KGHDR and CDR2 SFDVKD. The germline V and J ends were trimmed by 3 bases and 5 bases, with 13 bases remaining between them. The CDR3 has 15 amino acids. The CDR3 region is CATSDGDSRHNEQFF. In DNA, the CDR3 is TGTGCCACCAGTGATGGGGACTCCCGGCACAATGAGCAGTTCTTC.

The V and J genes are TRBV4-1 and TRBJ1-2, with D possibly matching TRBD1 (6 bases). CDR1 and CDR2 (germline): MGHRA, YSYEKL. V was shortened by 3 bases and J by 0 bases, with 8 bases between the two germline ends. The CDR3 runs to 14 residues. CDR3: CASSQDSSNYGYTF. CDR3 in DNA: TGCGCCAGCAGCCAGGACAGTTCTAACTATGGCTACACCTTC.

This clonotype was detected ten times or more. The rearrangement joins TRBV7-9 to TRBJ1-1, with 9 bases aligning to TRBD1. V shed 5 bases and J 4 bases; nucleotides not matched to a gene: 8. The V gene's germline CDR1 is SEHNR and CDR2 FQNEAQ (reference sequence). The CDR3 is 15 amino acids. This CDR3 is CASSPGTGTFTEAFF. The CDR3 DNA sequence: TGTGCCAGCAGCCCTGGGACAGGGACTTTCACTGAAGCTTTCTTT.

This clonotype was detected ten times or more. CDR3 sequence (DNA): TGTGCCAGCAGCGAAGGACTAGCGGGAGGTTCCACAGATACGCAGTATTTT. This codes for CASSEGLAGGSTDTQYF. V is TRBV7-9 and J is TRBJ2-3, with 14 nucleotides matching TRBD2. The CDR3 loop spans 17 amino acids. Germline V gene sequence: CDR1 SEHNR, CDR2 FQNEAQ (reference sequence). After removal of 5 bases from V and 2 bases from J, the junction contained 6 bases not matched to a gene. The variable domain in full, completed from reference TRBV7-9 and TRBJ2-3, reads DTGVSQNPRHKITKRGQNVTFRCDPISEHNRLYWYRQTLGQGPEFLTYFQNEAQLEKSRLLSDRFSAERPKGSFSTLEIQRTEQGDSAMYLCASSEGLAGGSTDTQYFGPGTRLTVL.

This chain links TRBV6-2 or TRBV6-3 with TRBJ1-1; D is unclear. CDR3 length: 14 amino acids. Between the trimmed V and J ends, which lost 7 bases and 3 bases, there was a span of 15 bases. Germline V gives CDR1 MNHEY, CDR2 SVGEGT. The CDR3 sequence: CASTETGGYTEAFF. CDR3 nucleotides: TGTGCCAGCACCGAGACGGGTGGTTACACTGAAGCTTTCTTT.